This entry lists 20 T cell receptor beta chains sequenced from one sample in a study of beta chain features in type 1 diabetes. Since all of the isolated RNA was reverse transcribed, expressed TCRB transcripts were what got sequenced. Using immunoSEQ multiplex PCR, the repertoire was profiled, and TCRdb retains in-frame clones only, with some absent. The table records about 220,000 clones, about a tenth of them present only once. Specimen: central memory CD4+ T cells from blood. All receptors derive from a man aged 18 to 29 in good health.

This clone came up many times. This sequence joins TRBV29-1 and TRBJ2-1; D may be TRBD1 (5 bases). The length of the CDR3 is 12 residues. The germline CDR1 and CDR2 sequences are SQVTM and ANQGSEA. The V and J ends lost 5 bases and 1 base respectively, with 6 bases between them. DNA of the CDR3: TGCAGCGTTAGACAGTCCTACAATGAGCAGTTCTTC. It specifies CSVRQSYNEQFF.

In nucleotides, the CDR3 is TGTGCCTGGAGTGTAAAGGGCGCTAGAGGGGGAGATACGCAGTATTTT. It translates to CAWSVKGARGGDTQYF. The chain uses TRBV30 and TRBJ2-3, with D perhaps matching TRBD1 (6 bases). This CDR3 region has 16 residues. Trimming shortened V by 0 bases and J by 5 bases, and 18 bases separated the two germline ends. Germline lookup yields CDR1 GTSNPN and CDR2 SVGIG (reference sequence).

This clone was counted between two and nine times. The DNA for the CDR3 is TGCAGCGTTGGAGAGGGACGGGATACGCAGTATTTT. Protein sequence: CSVGEGRDTQYF. The J gene is TRBJ2-3, the V gene TRBV29-1; D could derive from TRBD1 or TRBD2 (5 bases each). The germline V gene has CDR1 SQVTM and CDR2 ANQGSEA. The CDR3 contains 12 residues. The V end lost 4 bases, the J end lost 6 bases, and 11 bases lay between the germline ends.

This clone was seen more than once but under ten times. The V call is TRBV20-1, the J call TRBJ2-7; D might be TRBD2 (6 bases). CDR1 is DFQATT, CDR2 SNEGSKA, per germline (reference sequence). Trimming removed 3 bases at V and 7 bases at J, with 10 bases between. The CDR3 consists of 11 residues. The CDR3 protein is CSASGSGEQYF. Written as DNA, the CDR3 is TGCAGTGCTAGCGGGAGTGGTGAGCAGTACTTC.

DNA for the CDR3: TGTGCCAGCAGCGTAGGACTTATAGCTAACTATGGCTACACCTTC. It encodes CASSVGLIANYGYTF. The chain uses TRBV9 and TRBJ1-2; D is ambiguous. Germline-derived CDR1 and CDR2 are SGDLS and YYNGEE. The CDR3 totals 15 residues. The ends were cut back, 0 bases at V and 0 bases at J, with 9 bases in the middle.

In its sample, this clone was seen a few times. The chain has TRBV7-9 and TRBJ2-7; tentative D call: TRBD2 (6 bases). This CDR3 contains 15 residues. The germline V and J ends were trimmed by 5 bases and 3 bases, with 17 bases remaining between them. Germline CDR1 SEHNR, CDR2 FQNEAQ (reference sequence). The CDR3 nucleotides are TGTGCCAGCAGCCTGGGGACTGGGCGGTTCTACGAGCAGTACTTC. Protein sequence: CASSLGTGRFYEQYF.

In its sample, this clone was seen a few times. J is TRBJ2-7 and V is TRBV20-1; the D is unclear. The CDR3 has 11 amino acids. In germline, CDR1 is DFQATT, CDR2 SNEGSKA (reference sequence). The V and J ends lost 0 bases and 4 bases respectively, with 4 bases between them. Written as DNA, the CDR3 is TGCAGTGCTAGAGACAAATACGAGCAGTACTTC. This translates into CSARDKYEQYF.

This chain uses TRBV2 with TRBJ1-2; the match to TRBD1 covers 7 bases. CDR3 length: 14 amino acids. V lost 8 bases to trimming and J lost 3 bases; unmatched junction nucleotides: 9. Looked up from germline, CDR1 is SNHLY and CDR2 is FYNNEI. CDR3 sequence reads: CASRQGGRDYGYTF. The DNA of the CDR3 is TGTGCCAGCCGACAGGGCGGTCGCGACTATGGCTACACCTTC.

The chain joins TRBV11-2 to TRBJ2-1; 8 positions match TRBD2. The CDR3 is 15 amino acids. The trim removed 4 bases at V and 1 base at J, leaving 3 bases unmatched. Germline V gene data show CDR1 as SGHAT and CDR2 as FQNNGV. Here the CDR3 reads CASSSGLASYNEQFF. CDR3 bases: TGTGCCAGCAGCTCAGGACTAGCTTCCTACAATGAGCAGTTCTTC.

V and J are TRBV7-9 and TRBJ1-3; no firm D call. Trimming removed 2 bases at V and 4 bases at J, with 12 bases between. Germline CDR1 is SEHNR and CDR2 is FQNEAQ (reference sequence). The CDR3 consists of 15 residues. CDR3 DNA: TGTGCCAGCAGCTTACGGCAAGGCCCAGGAAACACCATATATTTT. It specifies CASSLRQGPGNTIYF.

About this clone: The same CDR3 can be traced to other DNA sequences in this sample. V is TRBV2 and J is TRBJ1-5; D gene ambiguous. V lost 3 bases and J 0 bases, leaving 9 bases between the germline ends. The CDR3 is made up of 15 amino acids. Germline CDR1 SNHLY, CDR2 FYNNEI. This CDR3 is CASSEADGSNQPQHF. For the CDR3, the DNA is TGTGCCAGCAGTGAGGCGGATGGTAGCAATCAGCCCCAGCATTTT.

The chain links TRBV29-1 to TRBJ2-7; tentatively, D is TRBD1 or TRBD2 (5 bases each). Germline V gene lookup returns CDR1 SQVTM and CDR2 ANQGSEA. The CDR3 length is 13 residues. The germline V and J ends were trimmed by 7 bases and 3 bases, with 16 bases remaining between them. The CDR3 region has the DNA TGCAGCGCAGCCGGGACGCAATACTACGAGCAGTACTTC. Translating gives CSAAGTQYYEQYF.

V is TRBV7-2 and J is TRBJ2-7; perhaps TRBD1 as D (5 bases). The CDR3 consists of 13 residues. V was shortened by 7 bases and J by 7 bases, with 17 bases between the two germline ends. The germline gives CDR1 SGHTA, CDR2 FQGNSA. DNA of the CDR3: TGTGCCAGCAAAGTAAAAGGGGCTCAAGAGCAGTACTTC. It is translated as CASKVKGAQEQYF.

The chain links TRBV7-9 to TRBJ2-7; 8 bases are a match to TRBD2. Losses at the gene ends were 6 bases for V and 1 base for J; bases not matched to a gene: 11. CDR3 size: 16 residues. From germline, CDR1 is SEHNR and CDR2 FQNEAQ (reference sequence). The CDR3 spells CASRLSGKAASYEQYF. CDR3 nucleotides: TGTGCCAGCAGACTTAGCGGGAAAGCGGCTTCCTACGAGCAGTACTTC. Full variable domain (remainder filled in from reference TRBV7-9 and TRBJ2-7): DTGVSQNPRHKITKRGQNVTFRCDPISEHNRLYWYRQTLGQGPEFLTYFQNEAQLEKSRLLSDRFSAERPKGSFSTLEIQRTEQGDSAMYLCASRLSGKAASYEQYFGPGTRLTVT.

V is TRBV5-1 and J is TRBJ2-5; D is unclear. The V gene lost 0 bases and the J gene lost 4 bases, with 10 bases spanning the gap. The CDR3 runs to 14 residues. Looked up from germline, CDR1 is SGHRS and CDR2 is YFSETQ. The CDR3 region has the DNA TGCGCCAGCAGCTTGGAGTTAGGAAGAGAGACCCAGTACTTC. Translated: CASSLELGRETQYF.

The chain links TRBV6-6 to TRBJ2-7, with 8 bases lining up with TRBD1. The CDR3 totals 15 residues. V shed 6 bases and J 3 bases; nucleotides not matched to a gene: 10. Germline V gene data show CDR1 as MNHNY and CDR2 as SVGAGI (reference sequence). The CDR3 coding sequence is TGTGCCAGCAGCCCGACCAGACAGGGGTACTACGAGCAGTACTTC. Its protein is CASSPTRQGYYEQYF.

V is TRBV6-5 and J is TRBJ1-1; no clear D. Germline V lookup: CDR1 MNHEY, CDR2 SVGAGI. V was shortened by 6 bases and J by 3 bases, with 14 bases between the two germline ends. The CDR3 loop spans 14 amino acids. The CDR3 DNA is TGTGCCAGCAGCTCCTGGAGGGCCGACACTGAAGCTTTCTTT. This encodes CASSSWRADTEAFF.

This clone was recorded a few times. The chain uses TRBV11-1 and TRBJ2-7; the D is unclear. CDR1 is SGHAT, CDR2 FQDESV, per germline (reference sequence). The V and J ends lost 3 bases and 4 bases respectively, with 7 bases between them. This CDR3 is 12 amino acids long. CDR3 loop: CASSFAEYEQYF. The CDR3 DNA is TGTGCCAGCAGCTTTGCTGAGTACGAGCAGTACTTC.

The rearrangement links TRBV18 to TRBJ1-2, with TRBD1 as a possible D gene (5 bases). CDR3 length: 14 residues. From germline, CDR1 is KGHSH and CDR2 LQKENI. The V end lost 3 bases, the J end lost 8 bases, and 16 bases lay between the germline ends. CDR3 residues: CASSPIQGHGGYTF. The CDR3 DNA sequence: TGTGCCAGCTCACCTATCCAAGGACACGGAGGCTACACCTTC.

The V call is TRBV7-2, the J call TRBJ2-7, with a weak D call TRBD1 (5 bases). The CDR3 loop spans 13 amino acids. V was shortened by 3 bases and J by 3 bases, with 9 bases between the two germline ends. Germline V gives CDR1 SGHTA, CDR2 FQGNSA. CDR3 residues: CASSFSRDYEQYF. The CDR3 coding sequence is TGTGCCAGCAGCTTTTCCAGGGACTACGAGCAGTACTTC.